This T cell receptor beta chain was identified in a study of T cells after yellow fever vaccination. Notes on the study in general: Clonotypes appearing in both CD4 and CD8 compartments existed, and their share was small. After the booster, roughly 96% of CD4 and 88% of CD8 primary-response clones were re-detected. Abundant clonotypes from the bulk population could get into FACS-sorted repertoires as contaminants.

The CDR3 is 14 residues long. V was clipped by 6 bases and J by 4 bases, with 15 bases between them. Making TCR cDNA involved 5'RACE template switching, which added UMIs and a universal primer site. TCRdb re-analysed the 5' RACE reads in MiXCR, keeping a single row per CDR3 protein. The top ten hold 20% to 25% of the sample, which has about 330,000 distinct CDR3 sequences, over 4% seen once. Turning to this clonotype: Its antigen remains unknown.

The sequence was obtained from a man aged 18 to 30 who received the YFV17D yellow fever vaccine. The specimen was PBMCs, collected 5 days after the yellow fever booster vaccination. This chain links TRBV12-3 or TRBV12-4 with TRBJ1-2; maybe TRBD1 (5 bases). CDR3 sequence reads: CASSPIQGGYGYTF. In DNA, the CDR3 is TGTGCCAGCAGCCCGATCCAGGGAGGCTATGGCTACACCTTC.